This T cell receptor beta chain emerged from a study of shared clonotypes between healthy human individuals. Study results and caveats: Naive CD4 clonotypes were shared across several donors at roughly 5.3%.

Assay execution proceeded at the deep level. Using immunoSEQ multiplex PCR, the repertoire was profiled, and TCRdb retains in-frame clones only, with some absent. The table records under 2,500,000 clones, approximately 94% of them present only once. With respect to this clone: What it binds is unknown.

Germline V lookup: CDR1 LNHDA, CDR2 SQIVND (reference sequence). Trimming shortened V by 1 base and J by 4 bases, and 14 bases separated the two germline ends. CDR3 length: 16 residues. The sequenced material came from naive CD4+ T cells sorted from blood. Subset described: CD45RA+ positively selected. The source of this sequence is a man between 18 and 35 years old in good health. This chain links TRBV19 with TRBJ2-1, with D possibly TRBD2 on 7 matching bases. The CDR3 is CASSIGGGPFYNEQFF. CDR3 bases: TGTGCCAGTAGTATAGGCGGGGGCCCTTTTTACAATGAGCAGTTCTTC.